The 13 T cell receptor beta chains below were found in one sample sequenced in a study of blood T cell repertoires in COVID-19. Repertoires were generated with immunoSEQ multiplex PCR, while TCRdb's copy carries only in-frame clones and drops some. This table holds 450,000 or so clones, roughly 87% found once. What was sequenced was PBMCs or T cells enriched from blood (not recorded which). These TCRs come from a man aged 18 to 30 who had recovered from COVID-19.

This clone was found once. This chain connects TRBV5-6 to TRBJ2-3; perhaps TRBD1 as D (5 bases). Germline V gene data show CDR1 as SGHDT and CDR2 as YYEEEE. This CDR3 is built from 15 residues. V was cut by 4 bases and J by 4 bases, with 16 bases left in between. The CDR3 nucleotides read TGTGCCAGCAGCACTACCCAGCGACAGTCAGATACGCAGTATTTT. This gives the protein CASSTTQRQSDTQYF.

CDR3 nucleotides: TGTGCCAGCAGCTTAGTGGCGGGGGGATTCGATCAGCCCCAGCATTTT. Amino acid sequence: CASSLVAGGFDQPQHF. The chain is built from TRBV7-9 and TRBJ1-5, with D tentatively TRBD1 (5 bases). The germline V and J ends were trimmed by 1 base and 5 bases, with 15 bases remaining between them. The CDR3 is made up of 16 amino acids. CDR1 is SEHNR, CDR2 FQNEAQ, per germline (reference sequence).

This clone was picked up a small number of times. The J gene is TRBJ1-2, the V gene TRBV2; D not resolved. Trimming left V 10 bases short and J 2 bases short, with 11 bases between. CDR3 length equals 12 residues. Looked up from germline, CDR1 is SNHLY and CDR2 is FYNNEI. The CDR3 reads CATRDNNYGYTF. CDR3 nucleotide sequence: TGTGCCACACGAGATAACAACTATGGCTACACCTTC.

The rearrangement joins TRBV5-1 to TRBJ2-1, with a possible D match to TRBD1 (6 bases). CDR3 size: 15 residues. Germline V gives CDR1 SGHRS, CDR2 YFSETQ. Trimming took 4 bases from V and 5 from J, leaving 16 bases between them. The CDR3 nucleotides are TGCGCCAGCAGCCAACAGGGTTTCGGAAACAATGAGCAGTTCTTC. Translating it yields CASSQQGFGNNEQFF.

This sequence joins TRBV5-1 and TRBJ1-1; D not resolved. Germline V gives CDR1 SGHRS, CDR2 YFSETQ. V lost 1 base and J 1 base, leaving 17 bases between the germline ends. CDR3 size: 17 residues. CDR3 DNA: TGCGCCAGCAGCTTGACAATAGGAGGAATTCCGAACACTGAAGCTTTCTTT. Translating gives CASSLTIGGIPNTEAFF.

The genes are TRBV30 and TRBJ1-2, with 7 nucleotides matching TRBD1. The CDR3 is made up of 14 amino acids. Germline V gene data show CDR1 as GTSNPN and CDR2 as SVGIG (reference sequence). Trimming removed 2 bases from V and 5 bases from J; junction bases left unmatched: 8. The DNA of the CDR3 is TGTGCCTGGAGTCGGGACAGTTCGGCGTATGGCTACACCTTC. It translates to CAWSRDSSAYGYTF. Together with reference TRBV30 and TRBJ1-2, the CDR3 gives the full variable domain: SQTIHQWPATLVQPVGSPLSLECTVEGTSNPNLYWYRQAAGRGLQLLFYSVGIGQISSEVPQNLSASRPQDRQFILSSKKLLLSDSGFYLCAWSRDSSAYGYTFGSGTRLTVV.

This clone was observed once. This chain joins TRBV7-9 and TRBJ2-7; TRBD1 might be the D (6 bases). CDR1 is SEHNR, CDR2 FQNEAQ, per germline (reference sequence). CDR3 length: 16 residues. V was cut by 1 base and J by 2 bases, with 15 bases left in between. CDR3 loop: CASSLVAVGQPYEQYF. In DNA, the CDR3 is TGTGCCAGCAGCTTAGTGGCCGTTGGACAGCCCTACGAGCAGTACTTC. Combining the CDR3 with reference TRBV7-9 and TRBJ2-7 gives the whole variable domain DTGVSQNPRHKITKRGQNVTFRCDPISEHNRLYWYRQTLGQGPEFLTYFQNEAQLEKSRLLSDRFSAERPKGSFSTLEIQRTEQGDSAMYLCASSLVAVGQPYEQYFGPGTRLTVT.

V usage is TRBV27 and J usage is TRBJ1-1, with a possible D match to TRBD1 (5 bases). The CDR3 loop spans 14 amino acids. The V end lost 8 bases, the J end lost 1 base, and 14 bases lay between the germline ends. Germline values: CDR1 MNHEY, CDR2 SMNVEV (reference sequence). Written as DNA, the CDR3 is TGTGCCAGCCGGCGCAGGGAACCGAACACTGAAGCTTTCTTT. As protein: CASRRREPNTEAFF.

This chain connects TRBV29-1 to TRBJ1-1; a weak D match, TRBD1 (6 bases). The CDR3 extends over 13 amino acids. Trimming pared 6 bases from V and 0 bases from J, leaving 11 bases between. Looked up from germline, CDR1 is SQVTM and CDR2 is ANQGSEA. CDR3 region: CSVDRKLNTEAFF. CDR3 DNA sequence: TGCAGCGTCGACAGGAAACTGAACACTGAAGCTTTCTTT.

The chain is built from TRBV5-1 and TRBJ1-1, with D tentatively TRBD1 (6 bases). This CDR3 spans 16 amino acids. Germline CDR1 reads SGHRS; CDR2 reads YFSETQ. V lost 5 bases, J lost 3 bases, and 20 bases lay in between. The DNA of the CDR3 is TGCGCCAGCAGAAAGGCGGGGGCGGGCTATGACACTGAAGCTTTCTTT. Its protein product is CASRKAGAGYDTEAFF.

This clone occurred a few times. The chain uses TRBV6-5 and TRBJ1-1; TRBD1 is a possible D gene (6 bases). V was shortened by 0 bases and J by 1 base, with 6 bases between the two germline ends. The CDR3 has 14 amino acids. Germline CDR1 is MNHEY and CDR2 is SVGAGI. The CDR3 DNA reads TGTGCCAGCAGTTACTCGACAGGGAACACTGAAGCTTTCTTT. This gives the protein CASSYSTGNTEAFF.

The CDR3 loop is CASSGGTVDTEQFF. CDR3 DNA sequence: TGTGCCAGCAGCGGCGGGACAGTCGATACTGAGCAGTTCTTC. The V and J genes are TRBV11-3 and TRBJ2-1; D might be TRBD1 (7 bases). Germline values: CDR1 SGHNT, CDR2 YENEEA. This CDR3 is 14 amino acids long. Deletions cut 5 bases from V and 9 bases from J, with 17 bases between.

The chain employs TRBV5-4 and TRBJ2-2, with 11 bases matching TRBD2. CDR3 length equals 16 residues. With V trimmed by 4 bases and J by 2 bases, 4 bases remained unmatched. Per the germline V gene, CDR1 is SGHNT and CDR2 is YYREEE (reference sequence). The CDR3 bases are TGTGCCAGCAGCGATAGCGGGAGGGATAACACCGGGGAGCTGTTTTTT. Translated, it gives CASSDSGRDNTGELFF.